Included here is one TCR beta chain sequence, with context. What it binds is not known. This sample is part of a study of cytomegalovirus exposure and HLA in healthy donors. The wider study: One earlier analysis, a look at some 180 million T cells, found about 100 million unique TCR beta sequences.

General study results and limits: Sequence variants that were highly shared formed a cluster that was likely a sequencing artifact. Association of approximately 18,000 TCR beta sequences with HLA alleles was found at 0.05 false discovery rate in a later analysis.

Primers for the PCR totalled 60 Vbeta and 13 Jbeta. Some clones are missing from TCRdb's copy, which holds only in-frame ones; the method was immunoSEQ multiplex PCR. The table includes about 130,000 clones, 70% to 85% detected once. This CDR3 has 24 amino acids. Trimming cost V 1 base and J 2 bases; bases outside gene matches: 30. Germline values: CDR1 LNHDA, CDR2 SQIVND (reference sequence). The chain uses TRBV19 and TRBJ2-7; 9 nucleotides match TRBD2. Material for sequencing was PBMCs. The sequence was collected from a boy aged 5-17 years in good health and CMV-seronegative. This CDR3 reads CASSIGRLFSPLFSGRFYPYEQYF. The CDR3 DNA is TGTGCCAGTAGTATAGGTCGTCTCTTTAGCCCCCTATTTAGCGGGAGATTCTATCCCTACGAGCAGTACTTC.